This passage covers 31 T cell receptor beta chains from one sample sequenced in a study of cytomegalovirus exposure and HLA in healthy donors. The PCR ran on 60 Vbeta and 13 Jbeta primers. Some clones are missing from TCRdb's copy, which holds only in-frame ones; the method was immunoSEQ multiplex PCR. The sample includes 30,000 to 35,000 clones. Sample: PBMCs. The receptors come from a woman between 35 and 50 years old in good health and CMV-seropositive.

The J gene is TRBJ2-6, the V gene TRBV27; 10 positions agree with TRBD1. Germline V lookup: CDR1 MNHEY, CDR2 SMNVEV (reference sequence). The CDR3 loop spans 18 amino acids. J gave up 11 bases and V 2 bases, and 15 bases lay outside the gene matches. The CDR3 bases are TGTGCCAGCAGTTTAAGTAACTTCCCTGGGGGGACAGGGGACGTCCTGACTTTC. This translates into CASSLSNFPGGTGDVLTF.

The chain carries TRBV5-1 and TRBJ1-2; TRBD1 matches at 10 bases. The CDR3 sequence is 17 residues long. The V segment lost 4 bases and the J segment 4 bases; nucleotides outside the gene matches: 13. Germline assignment: CDR1 SGHRS and CDR2 YFSETQ. CDR3 loop: CASSAGTGEPLGYGYTF. CDR3 in DNA: TGCGCCAGCAGCGCCGGGACAGGGGAGCCGCTAGGCTATGGCTACACCTTC.

The V call is TRBV28, the J call TRBJ2-1; D perhaps matches TRBD1 (5 bases). Germline loops: CDR1 MDHEN, CDR2 SYDVKM. The CDR3 sequence is 13 residues long. The V end lost 8 bases, the J end lost 6 bases, and 14 bases lay between the germline ends. The CDR3 DNA is TGTGCCAGCTGGACAAGCACCATCAATGAGCAGTTCTTC. This codes for CASWTSTINEQFF.

The genes are TRBV6-6 and TRBJ1-1; D unclear. The germline V gene has CDR1 MNHNY and CDR2 SVGAGI (reference sequence). V was cut by 3 bases and J by 4 bases, with 15 bases left in between. This CDR3 is 15 amino acids long. CDR3 residues: CASSYTPGEGTEAFF. The CDR3 bases are TGTGCCAGCAGTTATACGCCCGGGGAGGGCACTGAAGCTTTCTTT.

V and J are TRBV5-6 and TRBJ1-1, with D unresolved. The germline V and J ends were trimmed by 4 bases and 8 bases, with 12 bases remaining between them. The CDR3 runs to 12 residues. Germline loops: CDR1 SGHDT, CDR2 YYEEEE. CDR3 nucleotides: TGTGCCAGCAGCCGCCCCGAGACAGAAGCTTTCTTT. Its protein product is CASSRPETEAFF.

The chain has TRBV27 and TRBJ2-7; TRBD2 aligns across 11 bases. CDR3 length: 14 residues. The V gene's germline CDR1 is MNHEY and CDR2 SMNVEV (reference sequence). V dropped 3 bases and J dropped 5; count of bases not matched to a gene: 3. CDR3 bases: TGTGCCAGCAGTTTGATAGCGGGAGGGGACGAGCAGTACTTC. This sequence encodes CASSLIAGGDEQYF.

As for this clone: The identical CDR3 is also encoded by other nucleotide sequences in the sample. The chain has TRBV5-4 and TRBJ2-5; 7 bases are shared with TRBD2. CDR3 length: 15 residues. Looked up from germline, CDR1 is SGHNT and CDR2 is YYREEE (reference sequence). Trimming removed 0 bases from V and 1 base from J; junction bases left unmatched: 3. CDR3 coding DNA: TGTGCCAGCAGCTTGGTGTTAGCGGGCCAAGAGACCCAGTACTTC. It codes for CASSLVLAGQETQYF. Supplemented by reference TRBV5-4 and TRBJ2-5, the full variable domain reads ETGVTQSPTHLIKTRGQQVTLRCSSQSGHNTVSWYQQALGQGPQFIFQYYREEENGRGNFPPRFSGLQFPNYSSELNVNALELDDSALYLCASSLVLAGQETQYFGPGTRLLVL.

The chain combines TRBV30 with TRBJ1-3; D is unresolved. The CDR3 spans 14 residues. Germline CDR1 GTSNPN, CDR2 SVGIG (reference sequence). The V and J ends lost 2 bases and 0 bases respectively, with 8 bases between them. The CDR3 is CAWSRGFSGNTIYF. In nucleotides, the CDR3 is TGTGCCTGGAGTCGGGGTTTCTCTGGAAACACCATATATTTT.

The chain uses TRBV15 and TRBJ2-5, with D maybe TRBD1 (5 bases). V was trimmed by 1 base and J by 5 bases, leaving 14 bases between them. Per germline, CDR1 LNHNV and CDR2 YYDKDF (reference sequence). The length of the CDR3 is 15 residues. CDR3 sequence (DNA): TGTGCCACCAGCAGAGTCCCAGGGAATAAGGAGACCCAGTACTTC. Protein: CATSRVPGNKETQYF.

This sequence joins TRBV11-1 and TRBJ2-7; tentatively, D is TRBD2 (5 bases). V shed 4 bases and J shed 2 bases, with 15 bases lying between them. This CDR3 comprises 15 residues. Per the germline V gene, CDR1 is SGHAT and CDR2 is FQDESV (reference sequence). The CDR3 nucleotides read TGTGCCAGCAGCTCAGGACCTACCGGGGCCTACGAGCAGTACTTC. As protein: CASSSGPTGAYEQYF.

V gene TRBV4-2 combines with J gene TRBJ1-1; perhaps TRBD1 as D (5 bases). Trimming took 6 bases from V and 1 from J, leaving 18 bases between them. The CDR3 spans 16 residues. In germline, CDR1 is LGHNA, CDR2 YNFKEQ. CDR3 sequence reads: CASSLNWGGRNTEAFF. CDR3 DNA: TGTGCCAGCAGTTTAAATTGGGGGGGTCGGAACACTGAAGCTTTCTTT.

The rearrangement links TRBV28 to TRBJ2-7, with D perhaps matching TRBD1 (6 bases). The germline gives CDR1 MDHEN, CDR2 SYDVKM. Trimming shortened V by 10 bases and J by 4 bases, and 17 bases separated the two germline ends. This CDR3 comprises 13 residues. Here the CDR3 DNA reads TGTGCCACCACCGGTCAGGGGTCATACGAGCAGTACTTC. Protein sequence: CATTGQGSYEQYF.

The chain links TRBV6-5 to TRBJ1-1; 9 bases match TRBD1. The V and J ends lost 6 bases and 0 bases, in that order; junction bases with no gene match: 2. The CDR3 loop spans 14 amino acids. Per the germline V gene, CDR1 is MNHEY and CDR2 is SVGAGI. CDR3 DNA sequence: TGTGCCAGCAGGGGACAGGGAATGAACACTGAAGCTTTCTTT. Amino acid sequence: CASRGQGMNTEAFF.

J is TRBJ1-2 and V is TRBV7-2; 7 positions agree with TRBD1. J lost 4 bases, V lost 5 bases, and 13 bases had no gene match. The germline CDR1 and CDR2 sequences are SGHTA and FQGNSA. This CDR3 spans 16 amino acids. The CDR3 DNA reads TGTGCCAGCAGCCCAGGCCGGCCGGGGACAGTCTATGGCTACACCTTC. This codes for CASSPGRPGTVYGYTF.

The chain recombines TRBV5-8 with TRBJ1-1, with D tentatively TRBD1 (5 bases). Germline V gene sequence: CDR1 SGHTS, CDR2 YDEGEE. Trimming removed 1 base at V and 2 bases at J, with 18 bases between. The CDR3 runs to 17 residues. CDR3 bases: TGTGCCAGCAGCTTGCCGTCATTCAGGGTTCTTAACACTGAAGCTTTCTTT. This sequence encodes CASSLPSFRVLNTEAFF.

The chain uses TRBV29-1 and TRBJ2-7; tentative D call: TRBD2 (5 bases). Germline-derived CDR1 and CDR2 are SQVTM and ANQGSEA. The ends were cut back, 5 bases at V and 6 bases at J, with 17 bases in the middle. The CDR3 is made up of 13 amino acids. The CDR3 protein is CSVSAGVQSEQYF. The CDR3 DNA sequence: TGCAGCGTTAGCGCCGGGGTGCAATCCGAGCAGTACTTC.

The chain recombines TRBV5-6 with TRBJ1-2, with D maybe TRBD1 (5 bases). This CDR3 has 16 amino acids. Germline CDR1 reads SGHDT; CDR2 reads YYEEEE. V shed 3 bases and J shed 5 bases, with 20 bases lying between them. The CDR3 region is CASSSGKTSRPYGYTF. CDR3 sequence (DNA): TGTGCCAGCAGCTCAGGGAAAACCTCAAGACCGTATGGCTACACCTTC.

The V call is TRBV9, the J call TRBJ2-1; 8 bases are a match to TRBD1. CDR1 is SGDLS, CDR2 YYNGEE, per germline. The CDR3 consists of 17 residues. V dropped 4 bases and J dropped 4; count of bases not matched to a gene: 13. The chain's CDR3 is CASSPTGVGAQYNEQFF. The CDR3 bases are TGTGCCAGCAGCCCGACAGGGGTAGGAGCCCAGTACAATGAGCAGTTCTTC.

Comment on this clone: The junction shows a germline mismatch at one end, possibly a read error. The chain links TRBV9 to TRBJ2-5; TRBD2 matches 7 bases. Germline CDR1 SGDLS, CDR2 YYNGEE. The CDR3 is 15 residues long. In DNA, the CDR3 is TGTGCCAGCAGCGTAGCTGGGGGGGTGGGAGAGAACCAGTACTTC. Its protein is CASSVAGGVGENQYF.

This chain links TRBV6-5 with TRBJ1-2; D unclear. The CDR3 is 14 amino acids. Trimming removed 5 bases from V and 0 bases from J, with 10 bases in between. CDR1 MNHEY and CDR2 SVGAGI come from the germline V gene. The CDR3 DNA reads as TGTGCCAGCAGTCCGAGGAGGGCTAACTATGGCTACACCTTC. Its translation: CASSPRRANYGYTF.

The chain is built from TRBV5-1 and TRBJ2-1; maybe TRBD2 (6 bases). Trimming took 4 bases from V and 7 from J, leaving 9 bases between them. The germline gives CDR1 SGHRS, CDR2 YFSETQ. The CDR3 extends over 12 amino acids. The CDR3 DNA reads as TGCGCCAGCAGCCATGGAGGGAATGAGCAGTTCTTC. This sequence encodes CASSHGGNEQFF.

V gene TRBV28 combines with J gene TRBJ1-2, with 10 positions matching TRBD1. V shed 5 bases, J shed 4 bases, and the junction held 10 bases outside the gene matches. The CDR3 is 16 residues long. The germline V gene has CDR1 MDHEN and CDR2 SYDVKM. DNA for the CDR3: TGTGCCAGCAGTCCTCCGGGACAGGGGAGGACCTATGGCTACACCTTC. Translated, it gives CASSPPGQGRTYGYTF.

The chain uses TRBV25-1 and TRBJ2-2, with a weak D call TRBD1 (6 bases). Germline CDR1 MGHDK, CDR2 SYGVNS. V lost 4 bases and J 5 bases, leaving 17 bases between the germline ends. CDR3 length equals 16 residues. The CDR3 loop is CASSGYRAGETGELFF. In nucleotides, the CDR3 is TGTGCCAGCAGTGGCTATAGGGCAGGGGAGACCGGGGAGCTGTTTTTT. Complete variable domain (other parts from reference TRBV25-1 and TRBJ2-2): EADIYQTPRYLVIGTGKKITLECSQTMGHDKMYWYQQDPGMELHLIHYSYGVNSTEKGDLSSESTVSRIRTEHFPLTLESARPSHTSQYLCASSGYRAGETGELFFGEGSRLTVL.

V and J are TRBV30 and TRBJ2-7; the D gene is possibly TRBD2 (6 bases). Trimming took off 0 bases at V and 4 bases at J, with 13 bases between the two ends. The CDR3 length is 14 residues. Germline CDR1 GTSNPN, CDR2 SVGIG (reference sequence). Here the CDR3 reads CAWSVDGRVYEQYF. In nucleotides, the CDR3 is TGTGCCTGGAGTGTCGACGGGAGAGTGTACGAGCAGTACTTC.

The chain couples TRBV6-1 to TRBJ2-3; 14 positions agree with TRBD2. In germline, CDR1 is MNHNS, CDR2 SASEGT. Trimming removed 4 bases from V and 6 bases from J; junction bases left unmatched: 6. CDR3 size: 16 residues. Here the CDR3 DNA reads TGTGCCAGCAGTGTTGGGACTAGCGGGAGTCGTGATACGCAGTATTTT. Protein product: CASSVGTSGSRDTQYF.

V gene TRBV5-1 combines with J gene TRBJ2-1; 13 nucleotides line up with TRBD2. The germline CDR1 and CDR2 sequences are SGHRS and YFSETQ. The length of the CDR3 is 16 residues. V gave up 2 bases and J gave up 5 bases; unmatched junction bases: 4. CDR3 nucleotides: TGCGCCAGCAGCTTCCCACTAGCGGGAGGGGACAATGAGCAGTTCTTC. Amino acid sequence: CASSFPLAGGDNEQFF.

The rearrangement joins TRBV18 to TRBJ1-1; 7 bases agree with TRBD1. The CDR3 has 16 residues. Germline CDR1 and CDR2: KGHSH and LQKENI. V shed 4 bases and J 6 bases; nucleotides not matched to a gene: 14. The CDR3 nucleotides read TGTGCCAGCTCACTCTTTCAACCGACAGGGCTGGCTGAAGCTTTCTTT. Amino acids: CASSLFQPTGLAEAFF.

The V call is TRBV25-1, the J call TRBJ1-2, with 9 nucleotides matching TRBD1. V lost 4 bases to trimming and J lost 5 bases; unmatched junction nucleotides: 2. Germline CDR1 and CDR2: MGHDK and SYGVNS. The CDR3 extends over 13 amino acids. Written as DNA, the CDR3 is TGTGCCAGCAGTGCCGGGACAGGGTATGGCTACACCTTC. Protein sequence: CASSAGTGYGYTF.

The genes are TRBV14 and TRBJ2-7; a possible D gene is TRBD1 (5 bases). The CDR3 spans 14 residues. The germline gives CDR1 SGHDN, CDR2 FVKESK. V was clipped by 1 base and J by 2 bases, with 9 bases between them. DNA for the CDR3: TGTGCCAGCAGCCAAGTGATGGGGCCCTACGAGCAGTACTTC. Protein: CASSQVMGPYEQYF.

V usage is TRBV19 and J usage is TRBJ1-2; 11 bases are a match to TRBD1. With 4 bases clipped from V and 3 bases from J, the junction kept 7 bases outside the gene matches. The CDR3 runs to 16 residues. Germline CDR1 and CDR2: LNHDA and SQIVND (reference sequence). CDR3 protein: CASSRIRDRGDYGYTF. The CDR3 coding sequence is TGTGCCAGTAGTAGAATCCGGGACAGGGGGGACTATGGCTACACCTTC.

The chain recombines TRBV30 with TRBJ2-3; D is uncertain. The V gene lost 1 base and the J gene lost 3 bases, with 5 bases spanning the gap. Germline CDR1 GTSNPN, CDR2 SVGIG (reference sequence). The CDR3 loop spans 12 amino acids. CDR3: CAWSDNTDTQYF. Written as DNA, the CDR3 is TGTGCCTGGAGTGACAATACAGATACGCAGTATTTT.